This TCR beta chain was documented in a study of T cell changes during pregnancy in multiple sclerosis. Trimming took 0 bases from V and 2 from J; bases not matched to a gene: 7. The CDR3 covers 16 residues. CDR1 is MNHEY, CDR2 SMNVEV, per germline (reference sequence). Profiling relied on immunoSEQ multiplex PCR, and the TCRdb table lists in-frame clones only, not all of them. This sample yields about 68,000 clones, of which approximately 90% are seen a single time; 1.5% belongs to the top ten. Sequencing used peripheral blood, obtained in the third trimester of pregnancy. The rearrangement links TRBV27 to TRBJ2-7; 7 bases map to TRBD1. The sequence was collected from a female donor with multiple sclerosis, enrolled in a pregnancy study. The DNA for the CDR3 is TGTGCCAGCAGTTTATCCGGGACAACAGGGGCCTACGAGCAGTACTTC. Protein product: CASSLSGTTGAYEQYF.